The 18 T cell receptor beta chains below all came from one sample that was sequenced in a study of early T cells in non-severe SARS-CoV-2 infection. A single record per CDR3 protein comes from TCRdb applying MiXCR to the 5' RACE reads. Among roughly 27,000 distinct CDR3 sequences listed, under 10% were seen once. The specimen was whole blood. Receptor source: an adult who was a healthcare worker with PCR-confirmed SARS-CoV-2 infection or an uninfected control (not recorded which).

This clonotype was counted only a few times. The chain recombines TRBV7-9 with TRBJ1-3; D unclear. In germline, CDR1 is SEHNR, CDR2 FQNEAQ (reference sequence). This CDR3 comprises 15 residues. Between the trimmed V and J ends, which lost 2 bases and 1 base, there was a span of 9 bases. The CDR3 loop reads CASSLTWTSGNTIYF. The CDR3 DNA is TGTGCCAGCAGCTTAACTTGGACGTCTGGAAACACCATATATTTT.

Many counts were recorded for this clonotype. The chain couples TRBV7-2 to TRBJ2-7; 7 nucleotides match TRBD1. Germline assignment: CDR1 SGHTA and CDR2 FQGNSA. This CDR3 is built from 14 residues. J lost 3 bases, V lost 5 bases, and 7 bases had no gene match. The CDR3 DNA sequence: TGTGCCAGCAGCGACACAGGGGCGAGCTACGAGCAGTACTTC. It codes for CASSDTGASYEQYF.

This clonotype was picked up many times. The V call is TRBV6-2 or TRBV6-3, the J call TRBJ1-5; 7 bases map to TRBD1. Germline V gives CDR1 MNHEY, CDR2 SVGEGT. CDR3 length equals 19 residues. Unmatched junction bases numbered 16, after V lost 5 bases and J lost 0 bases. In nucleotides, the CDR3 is TGTGCCAGCAGTCCATTGGGACAGACCGAACCCTATAGCAATCAGCCCCAGCATTTT. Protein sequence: CASSPLGQTEPYSNQPQHF.

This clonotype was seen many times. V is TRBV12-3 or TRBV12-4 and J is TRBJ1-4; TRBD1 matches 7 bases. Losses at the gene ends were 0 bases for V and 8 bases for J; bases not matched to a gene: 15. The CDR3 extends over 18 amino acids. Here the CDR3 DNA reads TGTGCCAGCAGTTTAGCTTTGTACAGGGGCCCTGAGGGGGAAAAACTGTTTTTT. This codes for CASSLALYRGPEGEKLFF.

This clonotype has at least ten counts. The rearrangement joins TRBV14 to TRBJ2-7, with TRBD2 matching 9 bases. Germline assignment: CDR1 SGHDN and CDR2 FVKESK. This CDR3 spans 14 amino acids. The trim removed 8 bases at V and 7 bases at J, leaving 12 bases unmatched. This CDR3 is CASSLAGWLGEQYF. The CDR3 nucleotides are TGTGCCAGCTCTCTAGCGGGGTGGCTGGGAGAGCAGTACTTC.

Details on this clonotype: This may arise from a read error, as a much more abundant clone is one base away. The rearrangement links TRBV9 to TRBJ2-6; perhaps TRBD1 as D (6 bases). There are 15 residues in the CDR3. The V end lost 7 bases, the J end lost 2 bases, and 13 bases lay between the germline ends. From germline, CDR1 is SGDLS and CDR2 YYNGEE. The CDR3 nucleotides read TGTGCCAGCGGCCGAACAGGGACTGGGGCCAACGTCCTGACTTTC. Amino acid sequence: CASGRTGTGANVLTF.

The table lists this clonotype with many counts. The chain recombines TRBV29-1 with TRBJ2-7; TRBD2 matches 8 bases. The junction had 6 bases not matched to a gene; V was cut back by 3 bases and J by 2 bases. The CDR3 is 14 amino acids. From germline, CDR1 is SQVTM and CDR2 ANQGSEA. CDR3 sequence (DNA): TGCAGCGTTGACGCTCGGGGGGGCGCCTACGAGCAGTACTTC. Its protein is CSVDARGGAYEQYF.

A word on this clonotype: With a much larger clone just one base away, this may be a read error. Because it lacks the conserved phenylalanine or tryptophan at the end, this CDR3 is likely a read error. CDR3 sequence reads: CASSLGQTSTDTQYS. CDR3 nucleotides: TGTGCCAGCAGCTTGGGTCAGACTAGCACAGATACGCAGTATTCT. This chain joins TRBV7-2 and TRBJ2-3; D gene ambiguous. The germline V and J ends were trimmed by 3 bases and 0 bases, with 10 bases remaining between them. The CDR3 has 15 amino acids. Germline assignment: CDR1 SGHTA and CDR2 FQGNSA.

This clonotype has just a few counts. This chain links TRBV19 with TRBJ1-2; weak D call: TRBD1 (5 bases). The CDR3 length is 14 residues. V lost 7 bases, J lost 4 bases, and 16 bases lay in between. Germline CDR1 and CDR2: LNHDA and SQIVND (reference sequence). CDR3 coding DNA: TGTGCCAGTAAGTGGAGGGACTCCGTCTATGGCTACACCTTC. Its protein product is CASKWRDSVYGYTF.

The CDR3 protein is CSVRTGVGYTF. The CDR3 coding sequence is TGCAGCGTAAGGACAGGGGTTGGCTACACCTTC. The chain has TRBV29-1 and TRBJ1-2; TRBD1 matches at 9 bases. This CDR3 comprises 11 residues. Germline assignment: CDR1 SQVTM and CDR2 ANQGSEA. Trimming at V came to 6 bases and at J to 7 bases, leaving 3 bases not matched to a gene. Variable domain in full (rest from reference TRBV29-1 and TRBJ1-2): SAVISQKPSRDICQRGTSLTIQCQVDSQVTMMFWYRQQPGQSLTLIATANQGSEATYESGFVIDKFPISRPNLTFSTLTVSNMSPEDSSIYLCSVRTGVGYTFGSGTRLTVV.

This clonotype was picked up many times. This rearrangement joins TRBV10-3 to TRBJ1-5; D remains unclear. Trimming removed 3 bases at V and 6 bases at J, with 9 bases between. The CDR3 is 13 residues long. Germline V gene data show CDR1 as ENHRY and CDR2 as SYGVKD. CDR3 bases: TGTGCCATCAGTGAAGGTTCCCTTCAGCCCCAGCATTTT. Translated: CAISEGSLQPQHF.

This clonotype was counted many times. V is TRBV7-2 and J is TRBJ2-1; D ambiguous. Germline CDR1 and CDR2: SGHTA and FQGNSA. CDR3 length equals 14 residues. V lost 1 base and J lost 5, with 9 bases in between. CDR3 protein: CASSLDSGDNEQFF. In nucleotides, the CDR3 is TGTGCCAGCAGCTTAGACTCCGGAGACAATGAGCAGTTCTTC.

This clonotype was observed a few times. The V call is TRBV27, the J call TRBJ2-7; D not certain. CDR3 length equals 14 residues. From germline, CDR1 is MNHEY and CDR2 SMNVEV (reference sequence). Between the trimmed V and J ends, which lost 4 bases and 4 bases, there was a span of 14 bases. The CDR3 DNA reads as TGTGCCAGCAGTTCTCTAACGGGCACATACGAGCAGTACTTC. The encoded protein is CASSSLTGTYEQYF.

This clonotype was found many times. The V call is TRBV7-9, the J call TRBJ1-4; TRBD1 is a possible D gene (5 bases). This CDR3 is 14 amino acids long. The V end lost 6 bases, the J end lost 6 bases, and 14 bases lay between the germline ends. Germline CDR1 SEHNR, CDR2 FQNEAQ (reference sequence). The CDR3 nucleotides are TGTGCCAGCAGGCGCCGGGGCGTTGATGAAAAACTGTTTTTT. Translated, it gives CASRRRGVDEKLFF.

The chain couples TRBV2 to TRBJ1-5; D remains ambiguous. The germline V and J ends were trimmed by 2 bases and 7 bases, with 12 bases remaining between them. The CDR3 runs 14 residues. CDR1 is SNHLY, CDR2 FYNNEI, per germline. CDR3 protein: CASSENIGNQPQHF. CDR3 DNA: TGTGCCAGCAGTGAAAATATAGGGAACCAGCCCCAGCATTTT. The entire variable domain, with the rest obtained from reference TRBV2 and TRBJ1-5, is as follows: EPEVTQTPSHQVTQMGQEVILRCVPISNHLYFYWYRQILGQKVEFLVSFYNNEISEKSEIFDDQFSVERPDGSNFTLKIRSTKLEDSAMYFCASSENIGNQPQHFGDGTRLSIL.

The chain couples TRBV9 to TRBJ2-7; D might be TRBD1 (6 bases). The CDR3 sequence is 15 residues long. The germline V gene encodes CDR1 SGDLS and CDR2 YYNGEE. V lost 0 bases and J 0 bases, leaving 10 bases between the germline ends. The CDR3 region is CASSVEGHTSYEQYF. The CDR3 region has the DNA TGTGCCAGCAGCGTAGAGGGACATACCTCCTACGAGCAGTACTTC.

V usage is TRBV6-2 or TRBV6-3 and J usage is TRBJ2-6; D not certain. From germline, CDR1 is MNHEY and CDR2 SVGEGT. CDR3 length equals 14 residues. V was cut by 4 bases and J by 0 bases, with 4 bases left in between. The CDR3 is CASSWFSGANVLTF. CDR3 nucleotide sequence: TGTGCCAGCAGTTGGTTCTCTGGGGCCAACGTCCTGACTTTC.

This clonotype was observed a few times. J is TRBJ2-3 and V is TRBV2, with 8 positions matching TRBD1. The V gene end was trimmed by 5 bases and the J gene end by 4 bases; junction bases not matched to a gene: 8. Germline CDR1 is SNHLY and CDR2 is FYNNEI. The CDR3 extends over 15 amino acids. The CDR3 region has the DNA TGTGCCAGCAGTAAACGGACAGGGCTTGCAGATACGCAGTATTTT. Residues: CASSKRTGLADTQYF. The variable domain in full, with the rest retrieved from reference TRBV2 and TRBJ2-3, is EPEVTQTPSHQVTQMGQEVILRCVPISNHLYFYWYRQILGQKVEFLVSFYNNEISEKSEIFDDQFSVERPDGSNFTLKIRSTKLEDSAMYFCASSKRTGLADTQYFGPGTRLTVL.